What follows are 20 T cell receptor beta chains derived from one specimen sequenced in a study of T cells in Graves' hyperthyroidism and ophthalmopathy. Researchers amplified the TCR beta CDR3 regions from RNA transcripts. With the HTBI primer set, the TCR CDR3 went through a first round of RT-PCR. TCRdb called the multiplex PCR reads again in MiXCR, with one record for every CDR3 protein. The sample yields around 35,000 distinct CDR3 sequences, approximately 50% seen once. The sequenced sample consisted of blood. The receptor source for this set is a woman in her thirties or forties with Graves' ophthalmopathy.

This clonotype was seen a handful of times. The V and J genes are TRBV28 and TRBJ2-3; no firm D call. Trimming left V 6 bases short and J 1 base short, with 11 bases between. CDR3 length: 14 residues. CDR1 and CDR2 from the germline V gene are MDHEN and SYDVKM. The CDR3 sequence is CASSLIEGTDTQYF. CDR3 bases: TGTGCCAGCAGCCTTATAGAAGGCACAGATACGCAGTATTTT.

A note on this clonotype: At one end the junction does not follow the germline gene, possibly because of a read error. The V and J genes are TRBV10-1 and TRBJ2-7; 7 bases match TRBD2. Germline V gene sequence: CDR1 WNHNN, CDR2 SYGVQD (reference sequence). The CDR3 runs to 16 residues. Written as DNA, the CDR3 is TGTGCCAGCTCTCCCCGCTTGGCGGGAGTCTCCTACGAGCAGTACTTC. As protein: CASSPRLAGVSYEQYF.

This chain links TRBV7-9 with TRBJ2-4; maybe TRBD2 (7 bases). The germline CDR1 and CDR2 sequences are SEHNR and FQNEAQ (reference sequence). The CDR3 is 13 amino acids. V gave up 5 bases and J gave up 7 bases, with 12 bases separating them. CDR3 protein: CASSPRGGNIQYF. The CDR3 DNA follows: TGTGCCAGCAGCCCGAGGGGGGGTAACATTCAGTACTTC.

In regard to this clonotype: This may stem from a read error, because a much larger clone lies one nucleotide away. The chain couples TRBV28 to TRBJ2-7, with D possibly matching TRBD2 (5 bases). In germline, CDR1 is MDHEN, CDR2 SYDVKM. This CDR3 has 13 residues. CDR3 bases: TGTGTCAGCAGTTTGAGGGAACCCTACGAGCAGTACTTC. This sequence encodes CVSSLREPYEQYF.

This chain connects TRBV6-4 to TRBJ2-7; D is possibly TRBD2 (5 bases). The CDR3 length is 12 residues. The V end lost 3 bases, the J end lost 3 bases, and 6 bases lay between the germline ends. Germline assignment: CDR1 MRHNA and CDR2 SNTAGT. CDR3 sequence reads: CASSEEGYEQYF. The CDR3 DNA reads as TGTGCCAGCAGTGAAGAGGGCTACGAGCAGTACTTC.

The V and J genes are TRBV5-1 and TRBJ1-6; D is perhaps TRBD1 (5 bases). Per germline, CDR1 SGHRS and CDR2 YFSETQ. V was clipped by 0 bases and J by 7 bases, with 14 bases between them. The CDR3 extends over 16 amino acids. The CDR3 DNA reads TGCGCCAGCAGCTTGGCCCAAGGACACGTCAATTCACCCCTCCACTTT. It encodes CASSLAQGHVNSPLHF.

This clonotype was counted at least ten times. The chain employs TRBV27 and TRBJ2-3; tentative D call: TRBD2 (5 bases). CDR1 MNHEY and CDR2 SMNVEV come from the germline V gene (reference sequence). The CDR3 contains 14 residues. V was trimmed by 5 bases and J by 6 bases, leaving 15 bases between them. CDR3 sequence: CASSPGIGRDTQYF. The CDR3 coding sequence is TGTGCCAGCAGTCCGGGAATCGGTCGTGATACGCAGTATTTT.

Worth noting for this clonotype: The junction differs from germline at one of its ends, possibly a read error. The CDR3 DNA reads TGTGCCAGCAGTTACTCGAGGGGCCCCATGAACACGGAAGCTCTCTTT. As protein: CASSYSRGPMNTEALF. The genes are TRBV6-5 and TRBJ1-1; TRBD1 is a possible D gene (5 bases). CDR1 is MNHEY, CDR2 SVGAGI, per germline. The CDR3 extends over 16 amino acids.

This clonotype was counted at least ten times. The V and J genes are TRBV12-3 or TRBV12-4 and TRBJ2-7, with a tentative D call TRBD1 (6 bases). The V end lost 3 bases, the J end lost 6 bases, and 18 bases lay between the germline ends. The CDR3 sequence is 15 residues long. The CDR3 sequence: CASSFGSVEGGEQYF. CDR3 coding DNA: TGTGCCAGCAGTTTCGGTAGCGTTGAAGGGGGCGAGCAGTACTTC.

The sample holds many counts of this clonotype. A much bigger clone sits one base away, suggesting this may be a read error. The chain combines TRBV10-3 with TRBJ1-1, with 9 bases that match TRBD1. The germline V gene encodes CDR1 ENHRY and CDR2 SYGVKD. This CDR3 is built from 14 residues. Germline trimming cut 4 bases from V and 4 bases from J; bases unmatched to any gene: 4. CDR3 in amino acids: CAISAGTGSTEAFF. For the CDR3, the DNA is TGTGCCATCAGTGCCGGGACAGGGAGCACTGAAGCTTTCTTT.

Note on this clonotype: A read error may produce the germline difference seen at one junction end. This chain connects TRBV14 to TRBJ2-2; 13 bases are shared with TRBD2. The CDR3 sequence is 15 residues long. Germline CDR1 SGHDN, CDR2 FVKESK. CDR3 sequence reads: CASSPSGLAGRELLF. For the CDR3, the DNA is TGTGCCAGCAGCCCGTCGGGACTAGCGGGGAGGGAGCTGCTTTTT.

The gene calls are TRBV29-1 and TRBJ2-2; 9 bases line up with TRBD2. The CDR3 loop spans 14 amino acids. V was pared by 5 bases and J by 1 base, with 2 bases of the junction left unmatched. Germline V gene sequence: CDR1 SQVTM, CDR2 ANQGSEA. For the CDR3, the DNA is TGCAGCGTTCAGACTAGCGGGAACACCGGGGAGCTGTTTTTT. Protein sequence: CSVQTSGNTGELFF.

This chain uses TRBV5-5 with TRBJ2-5; possible D gene TRBD1, 5 bases. The CDR3 runs 15 residues. V was trimmed by 0 bases and J by 1 base, leaving 10 bases between them. CDR1 and CDR2 (germline): SGHKS, YYEKEE (reference sequence). In nucleotides, the CDR3 is TGTGCCAGCAGCTTGGAGGGGTACAGCCAAGAGACCCAGTACTTC. This codes for CASSLEGYSQETQYF.

This chain links TRBV2 with TRBJ2-1; 8 bases match TRBD2. The ends lost 8 bases at V and 10 bases at J; junction bases unmatched: 16. CDR1 is SNHLY, CDR2 FYNNEI, per germline. The CDR3 has 15 residues. CDR3 in amino acids: CASEGLAPIEREQFF. The CDR3, as DNA: TGTGCCAGCGAAGGACTAGCTCCTATCGAGAGAGAGCAGTTCTTC. Full variable domain (rest looked up from reference TRBV2 and TRBJ2-1): EPEVTQTPSHQVTQMGQEVILRCVPISNHLYFYWYRQILGQKVEFLVSFYNNEISEKSEIFDDQFSVERPDGSNFTLKIRSTKLEDSAMYFCASEGLAPIEREQFFGPGTRLTVL.

The chain uses TRBV19 and TRBJ1-5; no firm D call. Trimming took 4 bases from V and 5 from J, leaving 18 bases between them. The CDR3 extends over 16 amino acids. Germline-derived CDR1 and CDR2 are LNHDA and SQIVND (reference sequence). CDR3 residues: CASSREGDVTYQPQHF. The CDR3 DNA reads as TGTGCCAGTAGTAGAGAGGGCGATGTTACCTATCAGCCCCAGCATTTT.

The sample holds many counts of this clonotype. The genes are TRBV7-9 and TRBJ2-7; D may be TRBD1 (6 bases). Germline V CDR1 and CDR2: SEHNR, FQNEAQ (reference sequence). V lost 2 bases to trimming and J lost 6 bases, with 20 bases between them. This CDR3 contains 16 residues. DNA for the CDR3: TGTGCCAGCAGCTTAACACACCTCGCCAGGGGTAGCGAGCAGTACTTC. Amino acid sequence: CASSLTHLARGSEQYF.

This clonotype occurred many times. This chain uses TRBV6-1 with TRBJ2-5; 9 bases agree with TRBD1. Trimming took 6 bases from V and 1 from J; bases not matched to a gene: 9. The length of the CDR3 is 16 residues. Per germline, CDR1 MNHNS and CDR2 SASEGT. DNA of the CDR3: TGTGCCAGCAGGAGAAACAGGGGGCTATCCCAAGAGACCCAGTACTTC. As protein: CASRRNRGLSQETQYF.

This clonotype came up many times. The chain links TRBV4-1 to TRBJ1-5; tentative D call: TRBD1 (6 bases). Germline V gives CDR1 MGHRA, CDR2 YSYEKL. The germline V and J ends were trimmed by 5 bases and 1 base, with 15 bases remaining between them. CDR3 length: 16 residues. CDR3 nucleotide sequence: TGCGCCAGCAGCTCCGGCCCAGGGGAGAGCAATCAGCCCCAGCATTTT. Translation: CASSSGPGESNQPQHF.

This clonotype was counted a few times. V and J are TRBV25-1 and TRBJ1-3; TRBD1 might be the D (6 bases). The V gene lost 5 bases and the J gene lost 2 bases, with 13 bases spanning the gap. Per germline, CDR1 MGHDK and CDR2 SYGVNS. CDR3 length: 15 amino acids. The CDR3 DNA reads as TGTGCCAGCAGTAGTCAGGGGCGTGCTGGAAACACCATATATTTT. Amino acid sequence: CASSSQGRAGNTIYF.

A remark on this clonotype: A much larger clonotype is one base distant, so this may be a read error. The conserved phenylalanine or tryptophan is not found at the CDR3 terminus, so this likely reflects a read error. The chain recombines TRBV3-1 with TRBJ2-5, with D perhaps assigned TRBD1 or TRBD2 (5 bases each). The germline V and J ends were trimmed by 1 base and 1 base, with 10 bases remaining between them. Germline CDR1 reads LGHDT; CDR2 reads YNNKEL (reference sequence). The CDR3 has 15 residues. This CDR3 is CASSQAGLAQETQYV. CDR3 coding DNA: TGTGCCAGCAGCCAAGCGGGGCTAGCCCAAGAGACCCAGTACGTC.